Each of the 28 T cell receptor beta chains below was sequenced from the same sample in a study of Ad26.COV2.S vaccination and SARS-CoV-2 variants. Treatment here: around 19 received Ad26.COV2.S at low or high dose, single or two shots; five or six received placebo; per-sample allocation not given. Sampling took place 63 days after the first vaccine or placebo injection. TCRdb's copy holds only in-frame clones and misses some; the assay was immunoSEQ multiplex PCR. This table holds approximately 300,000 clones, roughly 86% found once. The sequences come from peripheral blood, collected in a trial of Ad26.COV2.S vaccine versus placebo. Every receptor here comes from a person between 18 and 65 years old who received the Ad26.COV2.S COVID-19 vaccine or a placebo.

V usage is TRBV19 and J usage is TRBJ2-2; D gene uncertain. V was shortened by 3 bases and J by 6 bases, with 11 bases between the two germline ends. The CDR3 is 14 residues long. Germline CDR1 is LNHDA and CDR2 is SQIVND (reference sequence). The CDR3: CASSMRLDSGELFF. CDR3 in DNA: TGTGCCAGTAGTATGCGGTTAGATTCCGGGGAGCTGTTTTTT. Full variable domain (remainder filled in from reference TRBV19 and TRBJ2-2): DGGITQSPKYLFRKEGQNVTLSCEQNLNHDAMYWYRQDPGQGLRLIYYSQIVNDFQKGDIAEGYSVSREKKESFPLTVTSAQKNPTAFYLCASSMRLDSGELFFGEGSRLTVL.

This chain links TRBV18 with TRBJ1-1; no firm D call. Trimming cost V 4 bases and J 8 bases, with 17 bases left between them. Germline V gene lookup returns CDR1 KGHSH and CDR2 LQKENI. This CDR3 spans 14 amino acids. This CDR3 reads CASSRADQNLEAFF. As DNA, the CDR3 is TGTGCCAGCTCACGCGCAGACCAGAACTTAGAAGCTTTCTTT.

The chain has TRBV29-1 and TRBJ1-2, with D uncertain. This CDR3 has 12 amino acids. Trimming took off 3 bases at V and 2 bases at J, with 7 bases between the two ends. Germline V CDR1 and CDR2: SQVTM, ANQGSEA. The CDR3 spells CSVDKVNYGYTF. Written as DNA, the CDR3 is TGCAGCGTTGACAAAGTCAACTATGGCTACACCTTC.

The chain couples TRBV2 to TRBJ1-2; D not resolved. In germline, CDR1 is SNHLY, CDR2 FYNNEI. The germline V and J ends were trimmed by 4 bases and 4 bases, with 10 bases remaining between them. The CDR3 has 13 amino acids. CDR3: CASSGPDTYGYTF. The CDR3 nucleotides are TGTGCCAGCAGTGGCCCAGATACCTATGGCTACACCTTC.

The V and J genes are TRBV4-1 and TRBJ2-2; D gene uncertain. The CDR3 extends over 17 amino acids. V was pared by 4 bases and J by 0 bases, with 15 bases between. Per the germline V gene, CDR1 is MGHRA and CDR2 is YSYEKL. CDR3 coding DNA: TGCGCCAGCAGCCCTTGGAGCGAGAGCTCGAACACCGGGGAGCTGTTTTTT. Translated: CASSPWSESSNTGELFF.

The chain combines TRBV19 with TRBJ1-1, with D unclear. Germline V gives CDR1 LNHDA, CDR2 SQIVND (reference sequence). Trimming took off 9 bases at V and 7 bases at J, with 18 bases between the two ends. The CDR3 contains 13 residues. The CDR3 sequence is CASRGLGSVEAFF. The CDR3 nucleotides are TGTGCCAGCAGAGGTCTGGGTTCGGTTGAAGCTTTCTTT.

The CDR3, as DNA: TGTGCCAGCTTCCTCGTGAACACCATATATTTT. Translation gives CASFLVNTIYF. This sequence joins TRBV12-3 or TRBV12-4 and TRBJ1-3, with D unclear. The CDR3 is 11 amino acids. V lost 8 bases and J lost 7, with 9 bases in between.

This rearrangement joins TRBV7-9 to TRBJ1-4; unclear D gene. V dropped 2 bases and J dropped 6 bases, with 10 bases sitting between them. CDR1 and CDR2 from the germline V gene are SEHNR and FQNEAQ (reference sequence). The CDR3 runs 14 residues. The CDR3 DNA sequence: TGTGCCAGCAGCTTAAGGGCTACGGATGAAAAACTGTTTTTT. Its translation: CASSLRATDEKLFF.

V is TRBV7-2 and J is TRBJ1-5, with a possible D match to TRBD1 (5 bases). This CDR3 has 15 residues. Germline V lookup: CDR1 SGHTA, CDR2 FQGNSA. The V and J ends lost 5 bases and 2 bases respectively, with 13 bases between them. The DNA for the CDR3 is TGTGCCAGCAGCCCAACGGGGACGGGCAATCAGCCCCAGCATTTT. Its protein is CASSPTGTGNQPQHF.

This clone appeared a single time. The CDR3 DNA reads TGTGCCAGCAGCTATACAGGGGCCTCCTACGAGCAGTACTTC. Its translation: CASSYTGASYEQYF. The chain employs TRBV7-2 and TRBJ2-7, with 7 positions matching TRBD1. Germline V gene sequence: CDR1 SGHTA, CDR2 FQGNSA. V gave up 4 bases and J gave up 0 bases; unmatched junction bases: 3. This CDR3 is built from 14 residues. The full variable domain, its missing parts supplied by reference TRBV7-2 and TRBJ2-7, is GAGVSQSPSNKVTEKGKDVELRCDPISGHTALYWYRQSLGQGLEFLIYFQGNSAPDKSGLPSDRFSAERTGGSVSTLTIQRTQQEDSAVYLCASSYTGASYEQYFGPGTRLTVT.

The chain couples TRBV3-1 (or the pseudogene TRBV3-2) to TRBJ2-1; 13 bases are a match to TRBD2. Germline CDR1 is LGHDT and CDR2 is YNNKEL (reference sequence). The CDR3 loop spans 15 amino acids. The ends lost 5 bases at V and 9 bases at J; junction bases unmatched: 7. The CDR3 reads CASSGTSGVRGEQFF. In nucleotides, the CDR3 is TGTGCCAGCAGCGGGACTAGCGGGGTCCGGGGTGAGCAGTTCTTC.

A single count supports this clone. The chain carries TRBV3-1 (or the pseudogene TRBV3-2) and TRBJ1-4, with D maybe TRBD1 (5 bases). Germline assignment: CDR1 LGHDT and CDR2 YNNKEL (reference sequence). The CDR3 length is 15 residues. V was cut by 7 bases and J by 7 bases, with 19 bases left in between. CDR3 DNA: TGTGCCAGCACCCTCGGGACCGGAGGGAGTGAAAAACTGTTTTTT. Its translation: CASTLGTGGSEKLFF.

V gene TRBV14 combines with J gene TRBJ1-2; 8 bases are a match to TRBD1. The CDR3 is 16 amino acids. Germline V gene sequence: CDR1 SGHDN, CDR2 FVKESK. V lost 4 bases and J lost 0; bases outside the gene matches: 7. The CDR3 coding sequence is TGTGCCAGCAGCCCCAGCGGGACAGGAACTAACTATGGCTACACCTTC. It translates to CASSPSGTGTNYGYTF.

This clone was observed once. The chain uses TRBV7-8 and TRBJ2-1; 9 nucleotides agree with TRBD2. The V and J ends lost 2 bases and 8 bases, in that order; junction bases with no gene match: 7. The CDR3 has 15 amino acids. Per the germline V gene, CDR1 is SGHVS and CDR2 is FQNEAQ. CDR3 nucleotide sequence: TGTGCCAGCAGCTTACTAGCGGGGAGTGTCGATGAGCAGTTCTTC. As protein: CASSLLAGSVDEQFF.

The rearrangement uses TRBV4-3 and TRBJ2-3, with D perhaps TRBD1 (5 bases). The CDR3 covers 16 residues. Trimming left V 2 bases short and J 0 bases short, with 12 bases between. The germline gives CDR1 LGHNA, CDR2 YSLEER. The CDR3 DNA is TGCGCCAGCAGCCAAAATGGGGCAGGAAGCACAGATACGCAGTATTTT. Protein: CASSQNGAGSTDTQYF.

The CDR3 is CASSPGPGQAGEQYF. The CDR3 nucleotides are TGTGCCAGCAGCCCTGGGCCTGGGCAGGCGGGCGAGCAGTACTTC. The genes are TRBV11-2 and TRBJ2-7; weak D call: TRBD2 (5 bases). V lost 5 bases and J 6 bases, leaving 20 bases between the germline ends. The germline V gene encodes CDR1 SGHAT and CDR2 FQNNGV. The CDR3 has 15 amino acids.

This CDR3 reads CASSVGQLYNEQFF. The CDR3 coding sequence is TGTGCCAGCAGCGTAGGACAGCTATACAATGAGCAGTTCTTC. V is TRBV9 and J is TRBJ2-1; D might be TRBD1 (5 bases). This CDR3 spans 14 amino acids. V lost 0 bases and J lost 4, with 8 bases in between. Germline values: CDR1 SGDLS, CDR2 YYNGEE.

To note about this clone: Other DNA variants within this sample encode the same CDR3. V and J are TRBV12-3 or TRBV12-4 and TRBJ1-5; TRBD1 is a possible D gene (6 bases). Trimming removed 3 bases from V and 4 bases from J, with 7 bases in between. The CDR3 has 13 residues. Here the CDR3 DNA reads TGTGCCAGCAGTTTGGGGGCGAATCAGCCCCAGCATTTT. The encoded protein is CASSLGANQPQHF.

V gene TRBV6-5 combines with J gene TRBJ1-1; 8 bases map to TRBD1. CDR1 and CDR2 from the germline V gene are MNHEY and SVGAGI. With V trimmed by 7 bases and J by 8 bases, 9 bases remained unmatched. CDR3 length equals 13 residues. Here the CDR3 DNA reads TGTGCCAGCACCGATTCGGACAGGGAAGAAGCTTTCTTT. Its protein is CASTDSDREEAFF.

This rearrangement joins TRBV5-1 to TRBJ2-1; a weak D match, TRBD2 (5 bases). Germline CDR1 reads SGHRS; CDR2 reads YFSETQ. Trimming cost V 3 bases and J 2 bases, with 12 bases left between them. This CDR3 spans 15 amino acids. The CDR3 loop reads CASSSTPGTYNEQFF. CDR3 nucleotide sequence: TGCGCCAGCAGCTCAACCCCGGGGACCTACAATGAGCAGTTCTTC.

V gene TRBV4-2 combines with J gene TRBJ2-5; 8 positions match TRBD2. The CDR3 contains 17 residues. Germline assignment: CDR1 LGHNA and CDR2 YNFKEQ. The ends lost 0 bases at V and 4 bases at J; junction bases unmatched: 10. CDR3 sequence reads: CASSQDRGGRSRETQYF. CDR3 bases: TGTGCCAGCAGCCAAGATCGGGGGGGCCGCTCCCGAGAGACCCAGTACTTC.

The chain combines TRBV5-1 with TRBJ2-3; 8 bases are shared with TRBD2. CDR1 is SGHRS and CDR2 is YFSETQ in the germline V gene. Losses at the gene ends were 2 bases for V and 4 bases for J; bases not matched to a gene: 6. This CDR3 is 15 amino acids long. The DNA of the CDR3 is TGCGCCAGCAGCTTTAGCGGGGTGAAAGCAGATACGCAGTATTTT. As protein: CASSFSGVKADTQYF.

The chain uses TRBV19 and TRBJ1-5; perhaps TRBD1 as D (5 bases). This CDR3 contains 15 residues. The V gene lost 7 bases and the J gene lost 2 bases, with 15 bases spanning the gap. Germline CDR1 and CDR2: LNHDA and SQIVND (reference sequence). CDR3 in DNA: TGTGCCAGTACTTTCGGGGGTAAAGGCAATCAGCCCCAGCATTTT. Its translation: CASTFGGKGNQPQHF.

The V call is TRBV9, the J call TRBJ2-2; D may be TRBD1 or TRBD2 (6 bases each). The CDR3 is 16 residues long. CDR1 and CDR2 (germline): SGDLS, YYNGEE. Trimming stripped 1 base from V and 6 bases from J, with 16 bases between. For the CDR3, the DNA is TGTGCCAGCAGCGTAACCGGGGGCGAGAGGGCCGGGGAGCTGTTTTTT. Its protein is CASSVTGGERAGELFF.

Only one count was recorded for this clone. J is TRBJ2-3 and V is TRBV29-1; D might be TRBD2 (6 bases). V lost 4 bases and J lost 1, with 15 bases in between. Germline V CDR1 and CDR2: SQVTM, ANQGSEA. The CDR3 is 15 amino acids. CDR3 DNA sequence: TGCAGCGTTGGGGGAGGCCTGGCGGGCACAGATACGCAGTATTTT. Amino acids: CSVGGGLAGTDTQYF.

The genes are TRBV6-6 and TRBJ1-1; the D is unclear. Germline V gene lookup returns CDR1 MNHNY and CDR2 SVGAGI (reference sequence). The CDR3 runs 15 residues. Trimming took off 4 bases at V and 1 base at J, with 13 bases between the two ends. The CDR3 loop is CASSSPQGRNTEAFF. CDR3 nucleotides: TGTGCCAGCAGTTCCCCCCAAGGGAGGAACACTGAAGCTTTCTTT.

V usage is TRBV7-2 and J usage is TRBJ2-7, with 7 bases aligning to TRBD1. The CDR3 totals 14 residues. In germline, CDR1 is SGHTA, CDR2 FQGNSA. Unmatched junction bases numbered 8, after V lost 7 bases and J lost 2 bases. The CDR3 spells CASTSSQGPYEQYF. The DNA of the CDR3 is TGTGCCAGCACCTCGTCACAGGGGCCCTACGAGCAGTACTTC.

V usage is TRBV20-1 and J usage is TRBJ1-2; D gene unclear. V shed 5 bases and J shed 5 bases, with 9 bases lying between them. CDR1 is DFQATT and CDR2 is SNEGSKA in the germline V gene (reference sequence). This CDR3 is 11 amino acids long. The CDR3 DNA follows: TGCAGTGCTGAGGACGGTTATGGCTACACCTTC. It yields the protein CSAEDGYGYTF.